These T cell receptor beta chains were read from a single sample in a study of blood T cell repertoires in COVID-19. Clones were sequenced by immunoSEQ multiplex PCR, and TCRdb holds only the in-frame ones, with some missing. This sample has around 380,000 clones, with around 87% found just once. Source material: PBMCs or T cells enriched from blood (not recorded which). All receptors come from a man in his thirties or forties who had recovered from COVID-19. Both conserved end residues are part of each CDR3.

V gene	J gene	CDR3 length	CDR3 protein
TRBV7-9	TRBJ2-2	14	CASSRETNTGELFF
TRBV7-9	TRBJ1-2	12	CASSFPGYGYTF
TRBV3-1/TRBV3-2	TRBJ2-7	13	CASSQDPDYEQYF
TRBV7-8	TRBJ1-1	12	CASSRQRTEAFF
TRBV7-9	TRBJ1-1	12	CASTLGQGEAFF
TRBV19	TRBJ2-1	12	CASNQGFNEQFF
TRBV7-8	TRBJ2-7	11	CASMTGYEQYF
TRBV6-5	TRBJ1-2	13	CASSYDRVHGYTF
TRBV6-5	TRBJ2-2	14	CASRPPTGNGELFF
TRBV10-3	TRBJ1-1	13	CAIRQAVNTEAFF
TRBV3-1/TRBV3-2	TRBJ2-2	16	CASSQGDRGFRGELFF
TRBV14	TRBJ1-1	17	CASSHTGGMLANTEAFF
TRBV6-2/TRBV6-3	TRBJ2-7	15	CASSQSEGTVYEQYF
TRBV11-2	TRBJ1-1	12	CASDGWDTEAFF
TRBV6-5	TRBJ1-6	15	CASSYSTRVGSPLHF
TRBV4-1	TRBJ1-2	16	CASSQALTEKVYGYTF
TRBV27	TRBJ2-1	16	CASSLGGTGSYNEQFF
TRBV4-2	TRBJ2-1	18	CASSQELVGQSSYNEQFF
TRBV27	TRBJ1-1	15	CASSLSRQGNTEAFF
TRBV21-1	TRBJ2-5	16	CASSKESRSPSETQYF
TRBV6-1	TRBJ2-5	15	CASSEEVLDSETQYF
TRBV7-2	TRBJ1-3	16	CASSLVGQATGNTIYF
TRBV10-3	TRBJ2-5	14	CAISEGRGGETQYF
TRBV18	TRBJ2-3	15	CASSPTGRRADTQYF
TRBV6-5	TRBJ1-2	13	CASSLNRVDGYTF
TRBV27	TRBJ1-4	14	CASSRTVANEKLFF
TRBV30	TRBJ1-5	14	CAWSFGRGNQPQHF
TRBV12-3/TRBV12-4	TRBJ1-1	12	CASRPRYTEAFF
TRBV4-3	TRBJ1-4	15	CASSQDPGQREKLFF
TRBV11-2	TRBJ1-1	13	CASSVRRSTEAFF
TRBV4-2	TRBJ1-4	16	CASSPLASATNEKLFF
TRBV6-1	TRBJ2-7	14	CASSEVATRYEQYF
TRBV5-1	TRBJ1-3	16	CASSSGQGGSGNTIYF
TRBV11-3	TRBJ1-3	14	CASSLTGAGNTIYF
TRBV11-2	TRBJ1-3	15	CASSLDRSSGNTIYF
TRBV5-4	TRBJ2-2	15	CASSSETGGTGELFF
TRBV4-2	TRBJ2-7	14	CASSQDPQRGLQYF
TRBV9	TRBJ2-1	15	CASSVDGGTYNEQFF
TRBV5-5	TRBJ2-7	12	CASSPSSYEQYF
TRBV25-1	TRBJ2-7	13	CASSEGWGVEQYF
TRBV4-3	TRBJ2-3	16	CASSQSTGLAGYTQYF
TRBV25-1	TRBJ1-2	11	CASSASIGYTF
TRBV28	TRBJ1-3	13	CATSDSYGNTIYF
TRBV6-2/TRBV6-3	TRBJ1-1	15	CASSSRRQGATEAFF
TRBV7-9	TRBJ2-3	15	CASSPGLRGTDTQYF
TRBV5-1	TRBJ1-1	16	CASTLNGQQMNTEAFF
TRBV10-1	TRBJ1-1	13	CASMAGSGTEAFF
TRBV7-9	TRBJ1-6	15	CASSPPAGKNSPLHF